Below, 3 T cell receptor beta chains from the same sample are listed, as sequenced in a study of STAT5B mutations in CD4+ large granular lymphocyte leukemia. Sequenced by immunoSEQ multiplex PCR; TCRdb stores in-frame clones only, minus some. The sample carries tens of thousands of clones, around 85% recorded once. The source material was CD4+ T cells from blood buffy coats. The receptor set was obtained from a human donor in good health.

The chain has TRBV7-9 and TRBJ2-1; D unclear. Germline CDR1 SEHNR, CDR2 FQNEAQ (reference sequence). The CDR3 has 14 residues. V lost 3 bases to trimming and J lost 0 bases, with 6 bases between them. CDR3: CASSFQSSYNEQFF. The CDR3 DNA reads as TGTGCCAGCAGCTTCCAAAGCTCCTACAATGAGCAGTTCTTC.

V gene TRBV19 combines with J gene TRBJ2-7, with 11 bases fitting TRBD1. The CDR3 is 16 amino acids. Looked up from germline, CDR1 is LNHDA and CDR2 is SQIVND (reference sequence). V trimming: 4 bases; J trimming: 3 bases; junction bases outside the gene matches: 8. The CDR3 region has the DNA TGTGCCAGTAGTACGCTTCCCGGGACAGGGGGCTACGAGCAGTACTTC. As protein: CASSTLPGTGGYEQYF.

This chain joins TRBV2 and TRBJ1-1; TRBD1 matches at 10 bases. Germline V gene data show CDR1 as SNHLY and CDR2 as FYNNEI. This CDR3 is 18 amino acids long. J lost 2 bases, V lost 6 bases, and 15 bases had no gene match. CDR3 in amino acids: CASRTGTGVILGNTEAFF. DNA of the CDR3: TGTGCCAGCAGAACCGGGACAGGGGTAATTTTAGGAAACACTGAAGCTTTCTTT.